This is a list of T cell receptor beta chains from one sample in a study of long-term antiretroviral therapy in people with HIV. Assay: immunoSEQ multiplex PCR; the TCRdb copy retains only in-frame clones and omits some. The table shows about 30,000 clones, with roughly 93% occurring only once. This material consisted of unsorted PBMCs, taken around 6.5 years after starting antiretroviral therapy. All receptors come from a woman aged 35 to 49 with HIV. Each CDR3 is given with its conserved first and last residue.

V | CDR3
TRBV7-2 | CASSLVGRGEAFF
TRBV29-1 | CSVDPVDRDMNTEAFF
TRBV5-8 | CASSVDRAYSNQPQHF
TRBV5-4 | CASSSVQGETQYF
TRBV2 | CASKDRALVGEQYF
TRBV7-9 | CASSPGSGHYNEQFF
TRBV29-1 | CSVGGNSYNEQFF
TRBV5-4 | CASSSSSGGQTYNEQFF
TRBV4-3 | CASSQGVGTGNNEQFF
TRBV19 | CASGRGPSYNEQFF
TRBV7-3 | CASSDGVQETQYF
TRBV7-8 | CASSLALDRRSGAQHF
TRBV10-3 | CAISEFDAANPAFF
TRBV5-1 | CASSFQAENTEAFF
TRBV7-2 | CASSFLHEQYF
TRBV6-1 | CASSYRDTQETQYF
TRBV19 | CASSMRQGDSNQPQHF
TRBV2 | CASCLDHYNEQFF
TRBV4-1 | CASSLTYAAGELFF
TRBV7-2 | CASSLRPPGTEAFF
TRBV18 | CASSPPRTATLQYF
TRBV19 | CASRRVSNYGYTF
TRBV19 | CASSGVVNQPQHF
TRBV7-2 | CASNRLGVAGGQYTGELFF
TRBV19 | CASSTTTNMNTEAFF